This T cell receptor (beta chain) came from a study of blood T cell repertoires in COVID-19. Data came from immunoSEQ multiplex PCR; TCRdb stores just in-frame clones and leaves some out. The sample has approximately 170,000 clones, approximately 91% seen once. Seattle patients were enrolled during active infection and followed longitudinally. The CDR3 has 14 amino acids. Germline V gene data show CDR1 as LNHDA and CDR2 as SQIVND (reference sequence). V lost 5 bases, J lost 4 bases, and 14 bases lay in between. This receptor was obtained from a man younger than 35 with COVID-19, enrolled during active disease. V is TRBV19 and J is TRBJ1-2; D gene unclear. The sequencing input was peripheral blood. This CDR3 reads CASSPRVSVYGYTF. The DNA of the CDR3 is TGTGCCAGTAGTCCTCGGGTATCAGTCTATGGCTACACCTTC.